The clone carrying this TCR beta chain has just a few counts. No antigen is known for it. The junction shows a germline mismatch at one end, possibly a read error. With iRepertoire HTBI primers and Arm-PCR of CDR3 regions, TCR beta libraries were built. Using its own MiXCR run on the multiplex PCR reads, TCRdb lists one record per CDR3 protein. The data contain 440,000 or so distinct CDR3 sequences, just under 15% of them singletons. Described time point: newly diagnosed GD, antithyroid drugs for less than 3 months. PBMC-extracted RNA yielded the TCR library. EDTA tubes collected 9 to 9.5 milliliters of peripheral blood. These data are taken from a study of regulatory T cells in long-lasting Graves disease. The germline V gene encodes CDR1 LGHDT and CDR2 YNNKEL (reference sequence). This CDR3 contains 12 residues. Overall study results and limits: In persistent patients, shared public clonotypes (around 2,600) outnumbered those in new patients (approximately 880). Newly diagnosed patients had higher TCR diversity than persistent Graves' patients did.

The sample was also reused in another study, on T cells in Graves' hyperthyroidism and ophthalmopathy.

This clonotype originated in a woman in her 30s with Graves disease. The sequences come from peripheral blood mononuclear cells (PBMCs), collected at new diagnosis, from a patient treated with antithyroid drugs. J is TRBJ2-1 and V is TRBV3-1; D unresolved. The DNA matches TRBJ2-5 better at its end, which makes the J call doubtful. The CDR3 DNA sequence: TGTACCAGCAGCCAAGAGTACGAGACCCAGTACTTC. It codes for CTSSQEYETQYF.